This T cell receptor beta chain was recovered during a study of CD8+CD57+ T cells in acquired aplastic anemia. Germline CDR1 and CDR2: SGHAT and FQDESV (reference sequence). This CDR3 has 16 residues. V trimming: 5 bases; J trimming: 4 bases; junction bases outside the gene matches: 7. Researchers used genomic DNA as the template to profile TCR beta VDJ and CDR3. TCRdb re-called the reads with MiXCR, one entry per CDR3 protein. The table lists about 100,000 distinct CDR3 sequences, 50% to 65% of them singletons. Study results and caveats: It was found that about 31 CD8+ CDR3 sequences were shared between patients and controls. No significant patient-versus-control difference appeared in CD8+ Simpson's diversity.

Of note for this clonotype: Its specificity is unknown.

What was sequenced was sorted CD4+, CD8+, or CD8+CD57+ T cells (not recorded which) from PBMCs. The chain combines TRBV11-1 with TRBJ2-1; 11 nucleotides match TRBD2. This TCR was sampled from a human donor in good health, serving as a control. The CDR3 spells CASSAPGLAEYNEQFF. DNA for the CDR3: TGTGCCAGCAGCGCCCCGGGACTAGCGGAGTACAATGAGCAGTTCTTC.